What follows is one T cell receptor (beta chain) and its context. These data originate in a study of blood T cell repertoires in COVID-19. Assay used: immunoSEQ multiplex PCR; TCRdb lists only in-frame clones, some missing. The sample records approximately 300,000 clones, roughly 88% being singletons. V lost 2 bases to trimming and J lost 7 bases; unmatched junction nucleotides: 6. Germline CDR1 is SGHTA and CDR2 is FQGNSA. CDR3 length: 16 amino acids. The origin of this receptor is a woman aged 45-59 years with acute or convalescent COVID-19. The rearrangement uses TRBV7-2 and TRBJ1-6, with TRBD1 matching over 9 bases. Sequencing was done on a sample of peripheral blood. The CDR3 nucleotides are TGTGCCAGCAGCTTAAGACCGGGACAGGGCAATTCACCCCTCCACTTT. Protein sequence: CASSLRPGQGNSPLHF. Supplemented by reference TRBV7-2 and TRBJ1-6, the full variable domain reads GAGVSQSPSNKVTEKGKDVELRCDPISGHTALYWYRQSLGQGLEFLIYFQGNSAPDKSGLPSDRFSAERTGGSVSTLTIQRTQQEDSAVYLCASSLRPGQGNSPLHFGNGTRLTVT.